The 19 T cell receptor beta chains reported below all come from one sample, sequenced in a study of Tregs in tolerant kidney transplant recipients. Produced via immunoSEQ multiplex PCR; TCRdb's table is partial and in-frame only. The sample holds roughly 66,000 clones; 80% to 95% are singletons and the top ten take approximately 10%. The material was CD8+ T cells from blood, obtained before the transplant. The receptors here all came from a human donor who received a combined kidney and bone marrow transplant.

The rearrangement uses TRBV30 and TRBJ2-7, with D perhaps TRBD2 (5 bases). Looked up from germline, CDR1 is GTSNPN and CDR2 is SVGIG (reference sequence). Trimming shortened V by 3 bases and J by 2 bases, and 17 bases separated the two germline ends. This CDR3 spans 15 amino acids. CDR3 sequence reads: CAWSMSGPPAYEQYF. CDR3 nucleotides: TGTGCCTGGAGCATGAGCGGCCCGCCCGCCTACGAGCAGTACTTC. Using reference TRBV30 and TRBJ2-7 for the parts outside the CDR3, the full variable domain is SQTIHQWPATLVQPVGSPLSLECTVEGTSNPNLYWYRQAAGRGLQLLFYSVGIGQISSEVPQNLSASRPQDRQFILSSKKLLLSDSGFYLCAWSMSGPPAYEQYFGPGTRLTVT.

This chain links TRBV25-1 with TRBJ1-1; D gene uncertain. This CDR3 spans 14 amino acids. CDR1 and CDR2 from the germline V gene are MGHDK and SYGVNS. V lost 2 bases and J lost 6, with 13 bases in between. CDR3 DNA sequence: TGTGCCAGCAGTGAACTCCCCTACGGGTCTGAAGCTTTCTTT. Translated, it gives CASSELPYGSEAFF.

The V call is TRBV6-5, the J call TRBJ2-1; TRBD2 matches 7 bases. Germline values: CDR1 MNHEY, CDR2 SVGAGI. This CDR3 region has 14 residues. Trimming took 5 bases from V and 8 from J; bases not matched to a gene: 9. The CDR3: CASSILRAGDEQFF. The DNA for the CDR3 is TGTGCCAGCAGTATACTACGGGCGGGGGATGAGCAGTTCTTC.

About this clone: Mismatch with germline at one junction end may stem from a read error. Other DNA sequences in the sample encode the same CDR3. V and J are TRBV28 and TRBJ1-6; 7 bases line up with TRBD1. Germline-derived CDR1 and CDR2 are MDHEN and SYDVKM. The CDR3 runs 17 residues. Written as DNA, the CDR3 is TGTGCCAGCAGTTCCCACAGGGGACGGTTCCATAATTCCCCCCTCCACTTT. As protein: CASSSHRGRFHNSPLHF. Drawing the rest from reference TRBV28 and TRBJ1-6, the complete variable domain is DVKVTQSSRYLVKRTGEKVFLECVQDMDHENMFWYRQDPGLGLRLIYFSYDVKMKEKGDIPEGYSVSREKKERFSLILESASTNQTSMYLCASSSHRGRFHNSPLHFGNGTRLTVT.

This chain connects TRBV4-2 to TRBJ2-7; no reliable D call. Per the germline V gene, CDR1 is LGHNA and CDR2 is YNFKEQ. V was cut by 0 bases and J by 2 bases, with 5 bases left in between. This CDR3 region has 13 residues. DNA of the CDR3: TGTGCCAGCAGCCAAGATCTTGCCTACGAGCAGTACTTC. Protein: CASSQDLAYEQYF.

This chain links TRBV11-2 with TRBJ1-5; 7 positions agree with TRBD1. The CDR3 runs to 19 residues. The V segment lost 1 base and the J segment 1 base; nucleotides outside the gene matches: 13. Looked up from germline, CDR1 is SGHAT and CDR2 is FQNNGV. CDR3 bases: TGTGCCAGCAGCTTAGGGGCCCGCAAACGGGACAGCAGCAATCAGCCCCAGCATTTT. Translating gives CASSLGARKRDSSNQPQHF. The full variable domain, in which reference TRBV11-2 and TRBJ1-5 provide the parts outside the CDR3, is EAGVAQSPRYKIIEKRQSVAFWCNPISGHATLYWYQQILGQGPKLLIQFQNNGVVDDSQLPKDRFSAERLKGVDSTLKIQPAKLEDSAVYLCASSLGARKRDSSNQPQHFGDGTRLSIL.

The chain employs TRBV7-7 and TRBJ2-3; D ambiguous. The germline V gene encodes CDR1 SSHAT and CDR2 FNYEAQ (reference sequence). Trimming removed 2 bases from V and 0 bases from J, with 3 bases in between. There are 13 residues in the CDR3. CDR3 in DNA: TGTGCCAGCAGCTTACAGAGCACAGATACGCAGTATTTT. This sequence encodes CASSLQSTDTQYF.

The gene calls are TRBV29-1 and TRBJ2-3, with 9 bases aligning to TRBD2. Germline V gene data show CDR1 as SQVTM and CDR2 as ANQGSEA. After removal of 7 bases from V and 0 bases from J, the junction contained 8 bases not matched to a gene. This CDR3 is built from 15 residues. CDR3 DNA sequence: TGCAGCGAATCTCCGACTAGCGGCAGCACAGATACGCAGTATTTT. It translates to CSESPTSGSTDTQYF.

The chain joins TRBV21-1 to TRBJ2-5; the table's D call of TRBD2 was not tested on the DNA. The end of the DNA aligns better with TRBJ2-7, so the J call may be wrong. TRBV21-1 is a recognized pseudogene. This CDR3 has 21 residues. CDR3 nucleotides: TGTGCCAGCAGCAAAGGAAAGTCGGAGTCACATTTAGCGGGAAGGGCCTACGAGCAGTACTTC. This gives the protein CASSKGKSESHLAGRAYEQYF.

CDR3: CASSQARGGYYEQYF. CDR3 DNA: TGCGCCAGCAGCCAGGCTAGGGGAGGGTACTACGAGCAGTACTTC. The chain uses TRBV4-3 and TRBJ2-7, with 7 bases lining up with TRBD2. V shed 3 bases and J 3 bases; nucleotides not matched to a gene: 8. Germline values: CDR1 LGHNA, CDR2 YSLEER. The CDR3 consists of 15 residues.

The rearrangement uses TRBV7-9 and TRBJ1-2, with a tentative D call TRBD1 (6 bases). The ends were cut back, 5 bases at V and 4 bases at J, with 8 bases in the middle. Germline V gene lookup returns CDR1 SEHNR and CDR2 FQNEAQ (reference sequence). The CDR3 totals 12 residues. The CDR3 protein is CASSRGGYGYTF. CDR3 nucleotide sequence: TGTGCCAGCAGCCGAGGGGGCTATGGCTACACCTTC.

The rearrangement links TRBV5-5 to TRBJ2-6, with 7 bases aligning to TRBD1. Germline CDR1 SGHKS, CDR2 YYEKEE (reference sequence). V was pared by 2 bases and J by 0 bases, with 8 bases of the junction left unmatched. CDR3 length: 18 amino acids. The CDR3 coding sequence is TGTGCCAGCAGCTTCCTGGGACAGCTGTTCTCTGGGGCCAACGTCCTGACTTTC. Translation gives CASSFLGQLFSGANVLTF. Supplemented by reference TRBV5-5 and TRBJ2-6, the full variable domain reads DAGVTQSPTHLIKTRGQQVTLRCSPISGHKSVSWYQQVLGQGPQFIFQYYEKEERGRGNFPDRFSARQFPNYSSELNVNALLLGDSALYLCASSFLGQLFSGANVLTFGAGSRLTVL.

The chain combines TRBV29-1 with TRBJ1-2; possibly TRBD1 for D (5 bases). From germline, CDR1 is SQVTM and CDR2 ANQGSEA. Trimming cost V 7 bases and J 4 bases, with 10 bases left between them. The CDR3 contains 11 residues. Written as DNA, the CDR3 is TGCAGCGCCTCCGGGGGCTATGGCTACACCTTC. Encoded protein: CSASGGYGYTF.

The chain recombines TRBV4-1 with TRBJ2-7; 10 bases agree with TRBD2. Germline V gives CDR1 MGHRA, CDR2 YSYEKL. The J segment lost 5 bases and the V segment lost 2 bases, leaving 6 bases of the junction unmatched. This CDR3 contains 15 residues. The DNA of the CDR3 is TGCGCCAGCAGCCAACGAGCGGGAGGGCCTCACGAGCAGTACTTC. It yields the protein CASSQRAGGPHEQYF.

CDR3 in amino acids: CASATGNTGELFF. The DNA of the CDR3 is TGTGCCAGCGCGACAGGGAACACCGGGGAGCTGTTTTTT. The chain uses TRBV27 and TRBJ2-2, with D perhaps matching TRBD1 (6 bases). The CDR3 covers 13 residues. From germline, CDR1 is MNHEY and CDR2 SMNVEV (reference sequence). V was trimmed by 8 bases and J by 1 base, leaving 8 bases between them.

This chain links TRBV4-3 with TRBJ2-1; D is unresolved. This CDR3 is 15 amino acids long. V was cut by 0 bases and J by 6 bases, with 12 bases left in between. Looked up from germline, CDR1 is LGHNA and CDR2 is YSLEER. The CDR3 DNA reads TGCGCCAGCAGCCAAGATCGTGTCCGAGGCAATGAGCAGTTCTTC. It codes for CASSQDRVRGNEQFF.

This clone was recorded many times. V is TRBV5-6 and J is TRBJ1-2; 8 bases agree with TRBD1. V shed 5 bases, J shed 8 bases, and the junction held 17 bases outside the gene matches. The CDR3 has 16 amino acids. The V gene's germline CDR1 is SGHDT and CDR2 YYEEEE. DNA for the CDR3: TGTGCCAGCAGTTTCGCCCACTATACAGGGGGTAGAGGCTACACCTTC. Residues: CASSFAHYTGGRGYTF.

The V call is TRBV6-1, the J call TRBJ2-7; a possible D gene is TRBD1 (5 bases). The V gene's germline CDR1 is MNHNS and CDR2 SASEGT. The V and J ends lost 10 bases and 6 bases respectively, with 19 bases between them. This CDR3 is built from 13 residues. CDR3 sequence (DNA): TGTGCCACCGTACAGGACGGCAACGGCGAGCAGTACTTC. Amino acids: CATVQDGNGEQYF.

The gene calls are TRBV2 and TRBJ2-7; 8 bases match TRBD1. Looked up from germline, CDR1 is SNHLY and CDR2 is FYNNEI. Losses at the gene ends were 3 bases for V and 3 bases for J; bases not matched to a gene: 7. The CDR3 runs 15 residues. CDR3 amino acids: CASSDYSGTGYEQYF. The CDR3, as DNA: TGTGCCAGCAGTGACTATTCCGGGACAGGCTACGAGCAGTACTTC. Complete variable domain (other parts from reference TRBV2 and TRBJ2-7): EPEVTQTPSHQVTQMGQEVILRCVPISNHLYFYWYRQILGQKVEFLVSFYNNEISEKSEIFDDQFSVERPDGSNFTLKIRSTKLEDSAMYFCASSDYSGTGYEQYFGPGTRLTVT.